The 28 T cell receptor beta chains listed next were all sequenced from one sample in a study of blood T cell repertoires in COVID-19. TCRdb's table, derived via immunoSEQ multiplex PCR, lists solely in-frame clones and lacks some. The table has some 400,000 clones, roughly 92% seen once. Sequenced material: PBMCs or T cells enriched from blood (not recorded which). All receptors derive from a woman aged 40 to 55 who had been exposed to COVID-19.

This clone occurred once. The chain joins TRBV24-1 to TRBJ2-1, with a possible D match to TRBD2 (6 bases). V lost 4 bases to trimming and J lost 7 bases, with 22 bases between them. The CDR3 is 17 amino acids. Germline CDR1 reads KGHDR; CDR2 reads SFDVKD. CDR3 bases: TGTGCCACCAGTGACCTCCCGGGAGCAGGGACGGTAAATGAGCAGTTCTTC. It translates to CATSDLPGAGTVNEQFF.

This chain uses TRBV2 with TRBJ1-5, with D possibly matching TRBD1 (6 bases). V was trimmed by 6 bases and J by 4 bases, leaving 16 bases between them. This CDR3 has 15 residues. The germline CDR1 and CDR2 sequences are SNHLY and FYNNEI. In DNA form, the CDR3 reads TGTGCCAGCAGCGTACAGGGTTACGTTAATCAGCCCCAGCATTTT. Translation gives CASSVQGYVNQPQHF.

The gene calls are TRBV6-5 and TRBJ2-7; 8 bases are shared with TRBD1. V lost 6 bases and J lost 1; bases outside the gene matches: 5. CDR1 and CDR2 from the germline V gene are MNHEY and SVGAGI. The CDR3 has 14 amino acids. As DNA, the CDR3 is TGTGCCAGCAGCAACCGGACAGGGTCCTACGAGCAGTACTTC. As protein: CASSNRTGSYEQYF.

This clone was picked up one time. The V and J genes are TRBV15 and TRBJ1-1; no firm D call. The CDR3 totals 17 residues. CDR1 and CDR2 (germline): LNHNV, YYDKDF (reference sequence). V was pared by 0 bases and J by 1 base, with 15 bases between. The CDR3 loop is CATSRDGPVVGNTEAFF. In DNA, the CDR3 is TGTGCCACCAGCAGAGATGGGCCGGTGGTGGGGAACACTGAAGCTTTCTTT.

V gene TRBV19 combines with J gene TRBJ1-2; a weak D match, TRBD1 (6 bases). Trimming pared 3 bases from V and 4 bases from J, leaving 15 bases between. The germline gives CDR1 LNHDA, CDR2 SQIVND (reference sequence). The CDR3 contains 15 residues. CDR3 coding DNA: TGTGCCAGTAGTATGACAGGCGGCACGACCTATGGCTACACCTTC. It yields the protein CASSMTGGTTYGYTF. Full variable domain (rest looked up from reference TRBV19 and TRBJ1-2): DGGITQSPKYLFRKEGQNVTLSCEQNLNHDAMYWYRQDPGQGLRLIYYSQIVNDFQKGDIAEGYSVSREKKESFPLTVTSAQKNPTAFYLCASSMTGGTTYGYTFGSGTRLTVV.

The chain combines TRBV5-1 with TRBJ1-3; no reliable D call. Germline CDR1 is SGHRS and CDR2 is YFSETQ. With 4 bases removed from V and 0 bases from J, the gap between germline ends came to 14 bases. The CDR3 extends over 16 amino acids. DNA of the CDR3: TGCGCCAGCAGCCTCTACCTGGGCAGCTCTGGAAACACCATATATTTT. It yields the protein CASSLYLGSSGNTIYF.

The chain joins TRBV5-1 to TRBJ1-3, with D possibly TRBD1 on 6 matching bases. CDR1 SGHRS and CDR2 YFSETQ come from the germline V gene. V lost 5 bases and J 5 bases, leaving 17 bases between the germline ends. The CDR3 spans 15 residues. The CDR3 coding sequence is TGCGCCAGCAGGACTGCCGGGGGGCGCCGAAACACCATATATTTT. Protein sequence: CASRTAGGRRNTIYF. The entire variable domain, with the rest obtained from reference TRBV5-1 and TRBJ1-3, is as follows: KAGVTQTPRYLIKTRGQQVTLSCSPISGHRSVSWYQQTPGQGLQFLFEYFSETQRNKGNFPGRFSGRQFSNSRSEMNVSTLELGDSALYLCASRTAGGRRNTIYFGEGSWLTVV.

The gene calls are TRBV19 and TRBJ2-1; the match to TRBD2 covers 8 bases. Germline trimming cut 0 bases from V and 2 bases from J; bases unmatched to any gene: 3. Germline CDR1 and CDR2: LNHDA and SQIVND (reference sequence). The CDR3 is 16 amino acids. CDR3 in amino acids: CASSIEVAGTYNEQFF. CDR3 DNA: TGTGCCAGTAGTATAGAGGTAGCGGGGACCTACAATGAGCAGTTCTTC.

The chain combines TRBV11-2 with TRBJ2-7; perhaps TRBD1 as D (5 bases). Germline CDR1 is SGHAT and CDR2 is FQNNGV. The CDR3 length is 14 residues. Trimming took 2 bases from V and 3 from J, leaving 11 bases between them. CDR3 residues: CASSLRRQGYEQYF. The CDR3 DNA is TGTGCCAGCAGCTTAAGGCGTCAGGGCTACGAGCAGTACTTC.

A note on this clone: Other DNA sequences in the sample encode the same CDR3. The V gene is TRBV5-1, the J gene TRBJ1-2; TRBD1 might be the D (6 bases). CDR1 and CDR2 from the germline V gene are SGHRS and YFSETQ. The germline V and J ends were trimmed by 3 bases and 4 bases, with 10 bases remaining between them. The CDR3 spans 13 residues. This chain's CDR3 is CASSSGQFYGYTF. In nucleotides, the CDR3 is TGCGCCAGCAGCTCGGGACAATTCTATGGCTACACCTTC.

This clone was recorded only once. The chain links TRBV13 to TRBJ1-2; 9 nucleotides line up with TRBD1. This CDR3 has 19 amino acids. Germline lookup yields CDR1 PRHDT and CDR2 FYEKMQ (reference sequence). Trimming at V came to 1 base and at J to 3 bases, leaving 15 bases not matched to a gene. In nucleotides, the CDR3 is TGTGCCAGCAGCTTAGTAACGGGACAGGGCGGCCTCGGCTACTATGGCTACACCTTC. It is translated as CASSLVTGQGGLGYYGYTF. The whole variable domain, filled in from reference TRBV13 and TRBJ1-2, reads AAGVIQSPRHLIKEKRETATLKCYPIPRHDTVYWYQQGPGQDPQFLISFYEKMQSDKGSIPDRFSAQQFSDYHSELNMSSLELGDSALYFCASSLVTGQGGLGYYGYTFGSGTRLTVV.

This chain connects TRBV4-2 to TRBJ2-1; 12 bases align to TRBD2. The CDR3 runs 17 residues. Germline CDR1 LGHNA, CDR2 YNFKEQ. Trimming cost V 3 bases and J 2 bases; bases outside gene matches: 5. CDR3 region: CASSQRLAGVAYNEQFF. The CDR3 bases are TGTGCCAGCAGCCAGCGACTAGCGGGGGTCGCCTACAATGAGCAGTTCTTC.

V and J are TRBV19 and TRBJ2-7; D gene ambiguous. V gave up 7 bases and J gave up 5 bases, with 18 bases separating them. The CDR3 contains 14 residues. Per the germline V gene, CDR1 is LNHDA and CDR2 is SQIVND (reference sequence). CDR3: CASTQVPQADEQYF. The CDR3 DNA follows: TGTGCCAGTACCCAAGTTCCTCAGGCCGACGAGCAGTACTTC.

This clone was observed a single time. The chain employs TRBV7-3 and TRBJ2-7, with 11 nucleotides matching TRBD2. V trimming: 5 bases; J trimming: 6 bases; junction bases outside the gene matches: 12. The V gene's germline CDR1 is SGHTA and CDR2 FQGTGA. CDR3 length: 16 residues. CDR3 in DNA: TGTGCCAGCAGCCCTTTAGCGGGAGGGCGCTTTAGCGAGCAGTACTTC. It is translated as CASSPLAGGRFSEQYF.

This rearrangement joins TRBV27 to TRBJ1-6; maybe TRBD1 (6 bases). Trimming shortened V by 4 bases and J by 7 bases, and 26 bases separated the two germline ends. The CDR3 has 19 amino acids. Looked up from germline, CDR1 is MNHEY and CDR2 is SMNVEV (reference sequence). The CDR3: CASSSYMVTGLPRNSPLHF. CDR3 nucleotides: TGTGCCAGCAGTTCTTATATGGTCACAGGGCTTCCTAGGAATTCACCCCTCCACTTT.

The rearrangement joins TRBV5-1 to TRBJ2-7, with 7 positions matching TRBD1. CDR1 is SGHRS, CDR2 YFSETQ, per germline. V was clipped by 4 bases and J by 0 bases; unmatched bases: 10. This CDR3 has 16 amino acids. The CDR3 here is CASSQMDRTSSYEQYF. CDR3 coding DNA: TGCGCCAGCAGCCAAATGGACAGGACAAGCTCCTACGAGCAGTACTTC.

The chain couples TRBV27 to TRBJ1-3; D not resolved. The CDR3 is made up of 14 amino acids. The ends were cut back, 6 bases at V and 3 bases at J, with 12 bases in the middle. CDR1 is MNHEY and CDR2 is SMNVEV in the germline V gene (reference sequence). The CDR3 DNA reads TGTGCCAGCAGGCGCAATACCTTTGGAAACACCATATATTTT. Its translation is CASRRNTFGNTIYF.

Here the CDR3 reads CASSPGQTDTQYF. The CDR3 DNA follows: TGTGCCAGCAGCCCTGGGCAAACAGATACGCAGTATTTT. This rearrangement joins TRBV5-6 to TRBJ2-3; D gene unclear. V was cut by 4 bases and J by 3 bases, with 9 bases left in between. The length of the CDR3 is 13 residues. The V gene's germline CDR1 is SGHDT and CDR2 YYEEEE.

This sequence joins TRBV5-6 and TRBJ1-2, with a weak D call TRBD1 (6 bases). CDR3 length equals 15 residues. V shed 0 bases and J shed 5 bases, with 14 bases lying between them. Germline loops: CDR1 SGHDT, CDR2 YYEEEE. The CDR3 nucleotides are TGTGCCAGCAGCTTGGAGGGTACAGGGCGTTATGGCTACACCTTC. Its translation is CASSLEGTGRYGYTF. The variable domain in full, completed from reference TRBV5-6 and TRBJ1-2, reads DAGVTQSPTHLIKTRGQQVTLRCSPKSGHDTVSWYQQALGQGPQFIFQYYEEEERQRGNFPDRFSGHQFPNYSSELNVNALLLGDSALYLCASSLEGTGRYGYTFGSGTRLTVV.

The chain has TRBV30 and TRBJ2-7, with 7 bases identical to TRBD2. The V gene's germline CDR1 is GTSNPN and CDR2 SVGIG (reference sequence). J gave up 1 base and V 6 bases, and 6 bases lay outside the gene matches. The CDR3 contains 13 residues. CDR3 nucleotides: TGTGCCTGTTTAAGAGCGGGATCCTACGAGCAGTACTTC. Protein: CACLRAGSYEQYF.

The sample holds one count of this clone. The rearrangement joins TRBV15 to TRBJ2-1, with D possibly TRBD2 on 5 matching bases. Germline V CDR1 and CDR2: LNHNV, YYDKDF (reference sequence). There are 14 residues in the CDR3. Trimming removed 0 bases at V and 10 bases at J, with 13 bases between. The CDR3 DNA follows: TGTGCCACCAGCAGAGATAGCGTCGGGCGGGAGCAGTTCTTC. This gives the protein CATSRDSVGREQFF.

This sequence joins TRBV12-2 and TRBJ1-5; TRBD1 reflects the table's D call only, with no check against the DNA. TRBV12-2 is a pseudogene locus. The CDR3 runs to 13 residues. The CDR3 here is CASRTETNQPQHF. The DNA for the CDR3 is TGTGCAAGCCGGACAGAAACCAATCAGCCCCAGCATTTT.

In the case of this clone: The junction and the germline gene differ at one end; a read error may be behind it. The chain is built from TRBV5-6 and TRBJ2-3; D is perhaps TRBD2 (6 bases). CDR3 size: 14 residues. In germline, CDR1 is SGHDT, CDR2 YYEEEE. The CDR3 region is CASSSGVGTGTQYF. CDR3 nucleotide sequence: TGTGCCAGCAGCTCGGGGGTAGGAACAGGTACGCAGTATTTT.

This sequence joins TRBV14 and TRBJ2-7; TRBD2 agrees at 7 bases. The V segment lost 6 bases and the J segment 2 bases; nucleotides outside the gene matches: 7. CDR3 length: 14 amino acids. Germline V gene data show CDR1 as SGHDN and CDR2 as FVKESK. This CDR3 reads CASSTGRDPYEQYF. DNA of the CDR3: TGTGCCAGCAGTACGGGGAGGGACCCCTACGAGCAGTACTTC.

The chain uses TRBV5-4 and TRBJ2-2; D is unclear. There are 12 residues in the CDR3. V shed 4 bases and J shed 8 bases, with 9 bases lying between them. The V gene's germline CDR1 is SGHNT and CDR2 YYREEE (reference sequence). CDR3 region: CASSLFGGELFF. In DNA, the CDR3 is TGTGCCAGCAGCCTGTTCGGGGGGGAGCTGTTTTTT.

V is TRBV2 and J is TRBJ2-5; D is undetermined. The germline CDR1 and CDR2 sequences are SNHLY and FYNNEI. CDR3 length: 13 residues. Trimming stripped 1 base from V and 2 bases from J, with 5 bases between. CDR3 sequence (DNA): TGTGCCAGCAGTGAAGAACTACAAGAGACCCAGTACTTC. Amino acid sequence: CASSEELQETQYF.

The chain couples TRBV6-9 to TRBJ2-5; 15 bases fit TRBD2. The V segment lost 2 bases and the J segment 4 bases; nucleotides outside the gene matches: 14. CDR1 and CDR2 (germline): MNHGY, SVAAGI. CDR3 length: 20 residues. The CDR3 spells CASSYRPVGLAGGIGETQYF. The CDR3 DNA reads as TGTGCCAGCAGTTATCGCCCGGTGGGACTAGCGGGGGGCATCGGAGAGACCCAGTACTTC.

The chain uses TRBV19 and TRBJ1-1; no reliable D call. The germline CDR1 and CDR2 sequences are LNHDA and SQIVND (reference sequence). This CDR3 contains 16 residues. Trimming took 5 bases from V and 1 from J, leaving 17 bases between them. CDR3 amino acids: CASSHPANPGNTEAFF. The DNA of the CDR3 is TGTGCCAGTAGTCATCCCGCAAACCCAGGGAACACTGAAGCTTTCTTT. Looking up the rest from reference TRBV19 and TRBJ1-1 gives the full variable domain: DGGITQSPKYLFRKEGQNVTLSCEQNLNHDAMYWYRQDPGQGLRLIYYSQIVNDFQKGDIAEGYSVSREKKESFPLTVTSAQKNPTAFYLCASSHPANPGNTEAFFGQGTRLTVV.